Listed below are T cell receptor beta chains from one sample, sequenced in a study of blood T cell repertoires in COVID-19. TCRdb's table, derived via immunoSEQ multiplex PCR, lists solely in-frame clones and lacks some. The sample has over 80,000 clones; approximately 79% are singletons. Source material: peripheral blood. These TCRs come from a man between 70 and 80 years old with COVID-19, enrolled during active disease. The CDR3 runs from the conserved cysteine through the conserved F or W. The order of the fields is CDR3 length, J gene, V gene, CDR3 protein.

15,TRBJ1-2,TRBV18,CASSPSNRGNYGYTF
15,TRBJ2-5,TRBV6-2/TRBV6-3,CASSYGSREVETQYF
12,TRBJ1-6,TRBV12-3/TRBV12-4,CASSLVDGALHF
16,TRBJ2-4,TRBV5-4,CASSLYIPGAKNIQYF
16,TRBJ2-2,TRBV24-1,CATSDLASGGGGELFF
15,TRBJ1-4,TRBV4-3,CASSQDREGSEKLFF
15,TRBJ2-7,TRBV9,CASSPGTAQSYEQYF
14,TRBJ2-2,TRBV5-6,CASSPQRESGELFF
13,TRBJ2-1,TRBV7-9,CASGQGAGNEQFF
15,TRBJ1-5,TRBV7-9,CASSLGQGSNQPQHF
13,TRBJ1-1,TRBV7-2,CASSWGQNTEAFF
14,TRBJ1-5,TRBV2,CASSVQGNGQPQHF
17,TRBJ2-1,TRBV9,CASSAGGTAGVSGEQFF
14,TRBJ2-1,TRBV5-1,CASRRAATDNEQFF
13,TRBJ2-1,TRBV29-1,CSVRESGANEQFF
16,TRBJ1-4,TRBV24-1,CATSDPRQGPNEKLFF
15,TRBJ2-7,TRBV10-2,CASSPGLAGEYEQYF
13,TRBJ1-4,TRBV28,CASSSSGAEKLFF
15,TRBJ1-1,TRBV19,CASSPSQGPDTEAFF
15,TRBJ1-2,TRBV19,CASSILDGGVSGYTF
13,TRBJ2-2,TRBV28,CAIGDRNTGELFF
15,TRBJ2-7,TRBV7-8,CASSLDPGIGHEQYF
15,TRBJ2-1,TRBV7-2,CASSRGQRSYNEQFF
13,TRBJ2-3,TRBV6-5,CASSYTGVDTQYF